This T cell receptor (beta chain) was found in a study of blood T cell repertoires in COVID-19. Study-level background: Some COVID-19 samples were acute and others convalescent; all came from the United States, Italy and Spain. PBMCs, B-cell-depleted T cells, or T cells were the source of the cDNA or gDNA that made up the material.

Original analysis: Quantification of nucleated cells was approximated via reference gene primer amplification. Produced via immunoSEQ multiplex PCR; TCRdb's table is partial and in-frame only. The V and J calls and clone size come from that table; D and trimming were worked out from the DNA. The repertoire includes over 450,000 clones, roughly nine tenths of them detected once, and 7.5% to 9.5% sits in the top ten. V was pared by 4 bases and J by 0 bases, with 10 bases between. This CDR3 comprises 14 residues. The germline gives CDR1 SGHRS, CDR2 YFSETQ. Sample: peripheral blood. The chain is built from TRBV5-1 and TRBJ1-1; D is possibly TRBD1 (6 bases). The sequence was obtained from a woman in her forties or fifties with COVID-19, enrolled during active disease. CDR3 in amino acids: CASSIGGMNTEAFF. CDR3 DNA: TGCGCCAGCAGCATAGGGGGTATGAACACTGAAGCTTTCTTT. Full variable domain (remainder filled in from reference TRBV5-1 and TRBJ1-1): KAGVTQTPRYLIKTRGQQVTLSCSPISGHRSVSWYQQTPGQGLQFLFEYFSETQRNKGNFPGRFSGRQFSNSRSEMNVSTLELGDSALYLCASSIGGMNTEAFFGQGTRLTVV.